The 13 T cell receptor beta chains reported below all come from one sample, sequenced in a study of T-cell memory formation after mild COVID-19 (dated by TCRdb to the early 2020s). The library was prepared using 5' RACE. TCRdb shows the sequencer as Illumina NovaSeq 6000. TCRdb reprocessing: public reads trimmed at Q25 with fastp, clones called with MiXCR, in-frame beta chains kept. Identical CDR3 protein sequences are pooled into one entry, listed with their most common genes and DNA. For this sample the table gives 430,000 or so distinct CDR3 sequences, of which around a quarter were detected only once. The top ten constitute around 12% of the sample. The source material was PBMCs or a T cell subset sorted from them (not recorded which). Every receptor here comes from an adult woman who had mild COVID-19 (a few samples of this study predate the infection). The sample titles of this study are shuffled in the database, so cell type and time point are left out; the donor was told from shared clones.

The chain combines TRBV5-6 with TRBJ2-7; D ambiguous. Per germline, CDR1 SGHDT and CDR2 YYEEEE. The germline V and J ends were trimmed by 0 bases and 0 bases, with 7 bases remaining between them. CDR3 length: 14 residues. CDR3 residues: CASSLVGFSYEQYF. For the CDR3, the DNA is TGTGCCAGCAGCTTGGTGGGCTTCTCCTACGAGCAGTACTTC.

The chain couples TRBV6-5 to TRBJ2-2; tentatively, D is TRBD1 (5 bases). Germline V lookup: CDR1 MNHEY, CDR2 SVGAGI. The CDR3 covers 15 residues. Trimming pared 5 bases from V and 4 bases from J, leaving 14 bases between. CDR3 loop: CASSTSGLGTGELFF. The CDR3 DNA is TGTGCCAGCAGTACCTCAGGGTTGGGCACCGGGGAGCTGTTTTTT.

The chain carries TRBV30 and TRBJ2-1; no reliable D call. Trimming took off 5 bases at V and 4 bases at J, with 18 bases between the two ends. This CDR3 contains 15 residues. Germline CDR1 is GTSNPN and CDR2 is SVGIG (reference sequence). This CDR3 reads CAWGSMGARYNEQFF. The CDR3 nucleotides are TGTGCCTGGGGTTCTATGGGCGCCCGATACAATGAGCAGTTCTTC.

This clonotype appeared a few times. This rearrangement joins TRBV5-1 to TRBJ2-2; D possibly matches TRBD1 or TRBD2 (6 bases each). The V end lost 0 bases, the J end lost 6 bases, and 9 bases lay between the germline ends. This CDR3 has 14 amino acids. Germline CDR1 SGHRS, CDR2 YFSETQ. CDR3 in amino acids: CASSLEEGAGELFF. CDR3 coding DNA: TGCGCCAGCAGCTTGGAGGAGGGGGCCGGGGAGCTGTTTTTT.

V usage is TRBV20-1 and J usage is TRBJ2-5; tentative D call: TRBD2 (5 bases). Germline CDR1 DFQATT, CDR2 SNEGSKA (reference sequence). With 0 bases removed from V and 7 bases from J, the gap between germline ends came to 18 bases. This CDR3 contains 15 residues. The CDR3 loop reads CSARDRSASMVTQYF. In DNA form, the CDR3 reads TGCAGTGCTAGAGATAGGTCGGCTAGCATGGTGACCCAGTACTTC.

The chain has TRBV11-2 and TRBJ2-2; tentatively, D is TRBD1 or TRBD2 (6 bases each). Germline assignment: CDR1 SGHAT and CDR2 FQNNGV. This CDR3 is built from 15 residues. V was clipped by 8 bases and J by 6 bases, with 19 bases between them. The CDR3 DNA follows: TGTGCCAGCCGTTTGGACGGGGGCTTCGCCGGGGAGCTGTTTTTT. Translating it yields CASRLDGGFAGELFF.

This clonotype was seen a handful of times. The chain employs TRBV19 and TRBJ1-4; 7 bases line up with TRBD1. The trim removed 5 bases at V and 3 bases at J, leaving 3 bases unmatched. This CDR3 spans 14 amino acids. Germline V gene sequence: CDR1 LNHDA, CDR2 SQIVND (reference sequence). The DNA of the CDR3 is TGTGCCAGTAGTGGAGGGACAGCTAATGAAAAACTGTTTTTT. This gives the protein CASSGGTANEKLFF.

This chain uses TRBV7-9 with TRBJ1-2; tentatively, D is TRBD1 (5 bases). Germline loops: CDR1 SEHNR, CDR2 FQNEAQ (reference sequence). The V gene lost 5 bases and the J gene lost 5 bases, with 15 bases spanning the gap. The CDR3 length is 14 residues. CDR3 amino acids: CASSLNPGGYGYTF. CDR3 bases: TGTGCCAGCAGCCTTAATCCGGGGGGTTATGGCTACACCTTC. Drawing the rest from reference TRBV7-9 and TRBJ1-2, the complete variable domain is DTGVSQNPRHKITKRGQNVTFRCDPISEHNRLYWYRQTLGQGPEFLTYFQNEAQLEKSRLLSDRFSAERPKGSFSTLEIQRTEQGDSAMYLCASSLNPGGYGYTFGSGTRLTVV.

The chain joins TRBV2 to TRBJ2-3; 13 nucleotides match TRBD2. Germline values: CDR1 SNHLY, CDR2 FYNNEI. This CDR3 is 16 amino acids long. V lost 1 base, J lost 8 bases, and 6 bases stayed unmatched. This CDR3 reads CASSEGTSGRGVTQYF. CDR3 bases: TGTGCCAGCAGTGAAGGGACTAGCGGGAGAGGGGTTACGCAGTATTTT.

A single count supports this clonotype. This rearrangement joins TRBV2 to TRBJ1-1; no firm D call. The germline CDR1 and CDR2 sequences are SNHLY and FYNNEI. V lost 1 base to trimming and J lost 10 bases, with 10 bases between them. This CDR3 is 12 amino acids long. CDR3 sequence: CASSEDRGGAFF. DNA of the CDR3: TGTGCCAGCAGTGAAGACCGGGGAGGAGCTTTCTTT.

This clonotype has more than one count but fewer than ten. The chain's CDR3 is CASSQGRTEYGYTF. CDR3 sequence (DNA): TGTGCCAGCAGCCAAGGACGGACAGAATATGGCTACACCTTC. The chain is built from TRBV4-2 and TRBJ1-2; weak D call: TRBD1 (6 bases). Germline CDR1 and CDR2: LGHNA and YNFKEQ. The ends were cut back, 1 base at V and 5 bases at J, with 11 bases in the middle. The CDR3 loop spans 14 amino acids.

A few counts support this clonotype. This rearrangement joins TRBV12-3 or TRBV12-4 to TRBJ2-3, with TRBD2 identical over 8 bases. The CDR3 is 17 amino acids. The junction had 7 bases not matched to a gene; V was cut back by 0 bases and J by 2 bases. The CDR3 reads CASSLALTSGLTDTQYF. CDR3 DNA sequence: TGTGCCAGCAGTTTAGCCCTAACTAGCGGACTCACAGATACGCAGTATTTT.

The chain employs TRBV5-1 and TRBJ1-2; TRBD1 might be the D (6 bases). The CDR3 has 14 residues. V was pared by 4 bases and J by 8 bases, with 18 bases between. Germline values: CDR1 SGHRS, CDR2 YFSETQ. The DNA for the CDR3 is TGCGCCAGCAGCAGTACCCCAGGGGAACGGGGCTACACCTTC. Protein sequence: CASSSTPGERGYTF.